The text below deals with one T cell receptor beta chain. Its cognate antigen is unknown. The source of the sample is a study of cytomegalovirus exposure and HLA in healthy donors. Among the roughly 110 subjects of the validation cohort, separate from the approximately 670-subject first cohort, were the donors. The method was immunoSEQ multiplex PCR; TCRdb's version includes in-frame clones alone and lacks a portion of them. The table has some 170,000 clones, approximately 86% seen once. Study-wide points: Diagnosis of cytomegalovirus status made by the classifier reportedly showed high specificity and sensitivity. Confirmation in vitro established that a few CMV-associated chains were specific for CMV antigens.

The sequencing sample was made of PBMCs. This TCR derives from a woman between 18 and 29 years old in good health and CMV-seronegative.

CDR3 nucleotides: TGCGCCAGCAGCCCTACCCGGGACATCTCTGGAAACACCATATATTTT. Translation: CASSPTRDISGNTIYF. The genes are TRBV4-1 and TRBJ1-3, with D maybe TRBD1 (6 bases). The germline V gene encodes CDR1 MGHRA and CDR2 YSYEKL. The CDR3 runs 16 residues. Trimming cost V 4 bases and J 0 bases, with 13 bases left between them.